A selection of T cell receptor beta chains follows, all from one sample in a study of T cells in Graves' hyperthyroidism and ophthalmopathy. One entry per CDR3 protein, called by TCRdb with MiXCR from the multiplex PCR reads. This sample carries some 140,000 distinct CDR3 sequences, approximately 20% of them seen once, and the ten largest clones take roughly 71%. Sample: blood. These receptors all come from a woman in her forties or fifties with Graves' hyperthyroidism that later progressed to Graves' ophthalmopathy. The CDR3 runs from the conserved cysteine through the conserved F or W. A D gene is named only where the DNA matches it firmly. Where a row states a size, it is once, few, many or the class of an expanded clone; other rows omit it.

CDR3 protein: CASSPGLASYEQYF
clone size: many
D gene: TRBD2
J gene: TRBJ2-7
V gene: TRBV13

CDR3 protein: CSVDQGEETQYF
clone size: -
D gene: -
J gene: TRBJ2-5
V gene: TRBV29-1

CDR3 protein: CSARDWAGTSKETQYF
clone size: many
D gene: TRBD2
J gene: TRBJ2-5
V gene: TRBV20-1

CDR3 protein: CSARRAHSYNEQFF
clone size: many
D gene: -
J gene: TRBJ2-1
V gene: TRBV20-1

CDR3 protein: CASSFLPDTEAFF
clone size: many
D gene: -
J gene: TRBJ1-1
V gene: TRBV7-8

CDR3 protein: CAWSEGQGDNEQFF
clone size: -
D gene: TRBD1
J gene: TRBJ2-1
V gene: TRBV30

CDR3 protein: CASSDSMGYGTDTQYF
clone size: -
D gene: -
J gene: TRBJ2-3
V gene: TRBV6-4

CDR3 protein: CASSLNSAGPYEQYF
clone size: many
D gene: -
J gene: TRBJ2-7
V gene: TRBV7-3

CDR3 protein: CSARSGVLQETQYF
clone size: many
D gene: TRBD2
J gene: TRBJ2-5
V gene: TRBV20-1

CDR3 protein: CASSFTTTSEQFF
clone size: -
D gene: -
J gene: TRBJ2-1
V gene: TRBV7-3

CDR3 protein: CASSRTGLNTEAFF
clone size: -
D gene: TRBD1
J gene: TRBJ1-1
V gene: TRBV28

CDR3 protein: CAWSLHYEQYF
clone size: -
D gene: -
J gene: TRBJ2-7
V gene: TRBV30

CDR3 protein: CASGRRQGHTGELFF
clone size: -
D gene: TRBD1
J gene: TRBJ2-2
V gene: TRBV28

CDR3 protein: CASSRETQYF
clone size: many
D gene: -
J gene: TRBJ2-5
V gene: TRBV7-9

CDR3 protein: CASSSLDRVGEQYF
clone size: many
D gene: TRBD1
J gene: TRBJ2-7
V gene: TRBV6-1

CDR3 protein: CASRDRGSAPLHF
clone size: many
D gene: TRBD1
J gene: TRBJ1-6
V gene: TRBV2

CDR3 protein: CASSLGLGIEQYF
clone size: many
D gene: -
J gene: TRBJ2-7
V gene: TRBV28

CDR3 protein: CASSPGTPVRRNTEAFF
clone size: many
D gene: -
J gene: TRBJ1-1
V gene: TRBV28

CDR3 protein: CASSTNNLGYNEQFF
clone size: many
D gene: -
J gene: TRBJ2-1
V gene: TRBV11-2

CDR3 protein: CASSVRATDSPLHF
clone size: few
D gene: -
J gene: TRBJ1-6
V gene: TRBV5-6

CDR3 protein: CASTQAWGEGSYEQYF
clone size: -
D gene: -
J gene: TRBJ2-7
V gene: TRBV13

CDR3 protein: CAWRGGGQDTGELFF
clone size: -
D gene: -
J gene: TRBJ2-2
V gene: TRBV30

CDR3 protein: CASSTDSSPLHF
clone size: many
D gene: -
J gene: TRBJ1-6
V gene: TRBV2

CDR3 protein: CASSQGYTEAFF
clone size: -
D gene: -
J gene: TRBJ1-1
V gene: TRBV14

CDR3 protein: CSAGYGRGQDSPLHF
clone size: few
D gene: -
J gene: TRBJ1-6
V gene: TRBV20-1

CDR3 protein: CASSLRSNEQFF
clone size: many
D gene: -
J gene: TRBJ2-1
V gene: TRBV11-2

CDR3 protein: CASSFQGATNTGELFF
clone size: once
D gene: -
J gene: TRBJ2-2
V gene: TRBV12-3/TRBV12-4

CDR3 protein: CASSSGATSGYNEQFF
clone size: few
D gene: TRBD2
J gene: TRBJ2-1
V gene: TRBV7-9

CDR3 protein: CASDRGWDGYTF
clone size: few
D gene: -
J gene: TRBJ1-2
V gene: TRBV6-1

CDR3 protein: CASSYFGGRETQYF
clone size: -
D gene: -
J gene: TRBJ2-5
V gene: TRBV6-2/TRBV6-3

CDR3 protein: CSARKQGQPQHF
clone size: -
D gene: -
J gene: TRBJ1-5
V gene: TRBV20-1

CDR3 protein: CASSSPSPGRRNEQFF
clone size: many
D gene: -
J gene: TRBJ2-1
V gene: TRBV28

CDR3 protein: CSAAQIEQYF
clone size: many
D gene: -
J gene: TRBJ2-7
V gene: TRBV20-1

CDR3 protein: CASRSNQGERLNGYTF
clone size: many
D gene: TRBD1
J gene: TRBJ1-2
V gene: TRBV12-3/TRBV12-4

CDR3 protein: CASSFPPDDREDYNEQFF
clone size: -
D gene: -
J gene: TRBJ2-1
V gene: TRBV28

CDR3 protein: CASSATGTVGSQPQHF
clone size: few
D gene: TRBD1
J gene: TRBJ1-5
V gene: TRBV27

CDR3 protein: CASSPDKRSNYGYTF
clone size: few
D gene: -
J gene: TRBJ1-2
V gene: TRBV12-3/TRBV12-4